The present T cell receptor (beta chain) was sequenced within a study of blood T cell repertoires in COVID-19. About the study: Acute and convalescent COVID-19 specimens originated in the United States, Italy and Spain.

Original handling: Reference gene primers were amplified, and this amplification served to estimate nucleated cell counts. Libraries were prepared by immunoSEQ multiplex PCR; TCRdb keeps only in-frame clonotypes and omits some of them. V, J and clone size are those of that table, while D and trimming were read from the DNA. The sample includes 150,000 or so clones, around 89% of them seen just once. The V and J ends lost 0 bases and 0 bases respectively, with 4 bases between them. The CDR3 has 14 amino acids. The germline CDR1 and CDR2 sequences are WNHNN and SYGVQD (reference sequence). This rearrangement joins TRBV10-1 to TRBJ2-3; D unclear. The TCR was taken from a man aged 18-30 years with COVID-19, enrolled during active disease. The source material was peripheral blood. CDR3 loop: CASSESPSTDTQYF. The CDR3 bases are TGCGCCAGCAGTGAGTCCCCTAGCACAGATACGCAGTATTTT.